The present T cell receptor (beta chain) was sequenced within a study of cytomegalovirus exposure and HLA in healthy donors. This clone was counted a few times. No antigen is known for it. PCR involved 60 Vbeta and 13 Jbeta primers. Method: immunoSEQ multiplex PCR; TCRdb's copy keeps in-frame clones and lacks some. The data show some 140,000 clones, 65% to 85% seen once. Trimming shortened V by 5 bases and J by 10 bases, and 15 bases separated the two germline ends. Germline assignment: CDR1 SNHLY and CDR2 FYNNEI. The CDR3 spans 14 residues. Findings and caveats of the study: Reports indicated that the classifier achieved high specificity and sensitivity in diagnosing cytomegalovirus status.

The source of this sequence is a woman aged 35 to 49 in good health and CMV-seropositive. The gene calls are TRBV2 and TRBJ1-6; a weak D match, TRBD1 (6 bases). The sequencing input was PBMCs. DNA for the CDR3: TGTGCCAGCAGTCAACAGGGATGGCGGTCACCCCTCCACTTT. It yields the protein CASSQQGWRSPLHF.